The 18 T cell receptor beta chains below were found in one sample sequenced in a study of vaccination and CD4 T cells after COVID-19. Antigens for these TCRs are unknown. Sequenced with the Oncomine TCR Beta short-read assay was DNA taken from cultured CD4+ T cells. Genomic DNA extraction was carried out from cultured CD4+ T cells. TCRdb used MiXCR to reprocess the PCR reads, holding one entry per CDR3 protein. The sample holds around 10,000 distinct CDR3 sequences, roughly 40% seen once. Treatment noted: roughly 10-day PBMC culture with coronavirus spike peptide pools or control peptides (ViraFEST assay). The collection of CD4+ T cells from the unexposed donor took place before the COVID-19 pandemic (2011-2018). The sample was CD4+ T cells from blood, cultured in vitro. The receptor set was obtained from a human donor in good health.

The V gene is TRBV7-8, the J gene TRBJ2-2, with D unresolved. This CDR3 is 13 amino acids long. Germline loops: CDR1 SGHVS, CDR2 FQNEAQ. Trimming removed 3 bases at V and 5 bases at J, with 7 bases between. In DNA form, the CDR3 reads TGTGCCAGCAGCTTCGACATTACCGGGGAGCTGTTTTTT. Its translation: CASSFDITGELFF.

The V and J genes are TRBV10-2 and TRBJ2-5; D is perhaps TRBD2 (5 bases). The germline V and J ends were trimmed by 4 bases and 4 bases, with 13 bases remaining between them. The CDR3 extends over 14 amino acids. Germline V gene sequence: CDR1 WSHSY, CDR2 SAAADI. In DNA, the CDR3 is TGCGCCAGCAGTGTTCGGACTCCCCGAGAGACCCAGTACTTC. Translation gives CASSVRTPRETQYF.

The chain uses TRBV7-9 and TRBJ2-1; TRBD2 is a possible D gene (6 bases). The CDR3 loop spans 15 amino acids. Germline V gene sequence: CDR1 SEHNR, CDR2 FQNEAQ (reference sequence). Trimming left V 1 base short and J 5 bases short, with 12 bases between. The CDR3, as DNA: TGTGCCAGCAGCTTAGGGAGGGTTCCCGACAATGAGCAGTTCTTC. As protein: CASSLGRVPDNEQFF.

This clonotype is classed as medium-sized (0.01 to 0.1%). The chain has TRBV20-1 and TRBJ2-5, with 9 positions matching TRBD2. V gave up 2 bases and J gave up 5 bases; unmatched junction bases: 9. Germline CDR1 and CDR2: DFQATT and SNEGSKA (reference sequence). This CDR3 comprises 15 residues. In DNA, the CDR3 is TGCAGTGCTAGATCCCTAGCGGGAAGGTCGGAGACCCAGTACTTC. Translated: CSARSLAGRSETQYF.

This rearrangement joins TRBV6-1 to TRBJ1-2, with 9 nucleotides matching TRBD1. CDR1 and CDR2 from the germline V gene are MNHNS and SASEGT. The CDR3 length is 16 residues. V shed 3 bases, J shed 3 bases, and the junction held 8 bases outside the gene matches. CDR3 sequence reads: CASSDLGGTGYYGYTF. The CDR3 DNA reads TGTGCCAGCAGTGATCTTGGCGGGACAGGGTACTATGGCTACACCTTC.

This clonotype was detected only a few times. The V gene is TRBV20-1, the J gene TRBJ1-1, with D unresolved. Trimming removed 3 bases from V and 1 base from J, with 3 bases in between. The CDR3 sequence is 11 residues long. Germline CDR1 reads DFQATT; CDR2 reads SNEGSKA (reference sequence). CDR3 sequence (DNA): TGCAGTGCTAGGGAGAACACTGAAGCTTTCTTT. Its protein is CSARENTEAFF.

This clonotype was counted a few times. The rearrangement uses TRBV6-1 and TRBJ1-3, with D possibly being TRBD1 (6 bases). This CDR3 is built from 14 residues. The V end lost 5 bases, the J end lost 2 bases, and 10 bases lay between the germline ends. Per the germline V gene, CDR1 is MNHNS and CDR2 is SASEGT. CDR3: CASSRSGAGNTIYF. DNA for the CDR3: TGTGCCAGCAGTCGATCAGGGGCTGGAAACACCATATATTTT.

The chain combines TRBV7-2 with TRBJ2-1, with D possibly TRBD2 on 6 matching bases. Deletions cut 1 base from V and 8 bases from J, with 15 bases between. The CDR3 has 15 residues. CDR1 is SGHTA, CDR2 FQGNSA, per germline. CDR3 region: CASSLGGTVYDEQFF. CDR3 nucleotides: TGTGCCAGCAGCTTAGGAGGGACTGTATATGATGAGCAGTTCTTC.

The rearrangement joins TRBV28 to TRBJ2-1; no clear D gene. The CDR3 has 13 residues. In germline, CDR1 is MDHEN, CDR2 SYDVKM. With 6 bases removed from V and 6 bases from J, the gap between germline ends came to 12 bases. CDR3 nucleotides: TGTGCCAGCAGCCCCACGGCGTTCAATGAGCAGTTCTTC. It codes for CASSPTAFNEQFF.

The chain is built from TRBV28 and TRBJ1-6; 12 bases match TRBD1. The ends lost 7 bases at V and 4 bases at J; junction bases unmatched: 8. Germline-derived CDR1 and CDR2 are MDHEN and SYDVKM. The CDR3 is 17 residues long. CDR3 DNA: TGTGCCAGCATAATGGGACAGGGGGCAAAATATAATTCACCCCTCCACTTT. This translates into CASIMGQGAKYNSPLHF.

The chain couples TRBV30 to TRBJ1-3; D remains unclear. Germline values: CDR1 GTSNPN, CDR2 SVGIG (reference sequence). This CDR3 has 11 residues. Trimming removed 0 bases from V and 7 bases from J, with 4 bases in between. CDR3: CAWSVGNTIYF. The CDR3 nucleotides are TGTGCCTGGAGTGTGGGGAACACCATATATTTT.

The rearrangement joins TRBV20-1 to TRBJ2-7; 10 nucleotides align to TRBD2. The CDR3 is made up of 15 amino acids. From germline, CDR1 is DFQATT and CDR2 SNEGSKA (reference sequence). V shed 5 bases and J 1 base; nucleotides not matched to a gene: 8. CDR3 residues: CSAPMPTSGSYEQYF. The DNA of the CDR3 is TGCAGTGCTCCCATGCCGACTAGCGGGTCCTACGAGCAGTACTTC.

This clonotype showed up just a few times. The chain joins TRBV7-8 to TRBJ2-3, with 11 bases lining up with TRBD2. V lost 5 bases and J lost 2; bases outside the gene matches: 12. CDR3 length: 18 residues. Germline V gives CDR1 SGHVS, CDR2 FQNEAQ. CDR3 DNA sequence: TGTGCCAGCAGCCCCCGATCCCTAGCGGGAGGTTACACAGATACGCAGTATTTT. This encodes CASSPRSLAGGYTDTQYF.

This chain links TRBV27 with TRBJ2-7; 7 nucleotides match TRBD2. Germline lookup yields CDR1 MNHEY and CDR2 SMNVEV (reference sequence). V shed 5 bases, J shed 3 bases, and the junction held 10 bases outside the gene matches. The CDR3 contains 15 residues. Written as DNA, the CDR3 is TGTGCCAGCAGTCCGGGAGCGGGAATCAGCTACGAGCAGTACTTC. Protein product: CASSPGAGISYEQYF.

The chain links TRBV10-3 to TRBJ1-5; maybe TRBD1 (5 bases). The CDR3 is 16 residues long. The germline V and J ends were trimmed by 10 bases and 3 bases, with 22 bases remaining between them. The germline gives CDR1 ENHRY, CDR2 SYGVKD. Here the CDR3 DNA reads TGTGCCACCCGGGAGAGAGTCGGGACGGTCAATCAGCCCCAGCATTTT. Residues: CATRERVGTVNQPQHF.

This sequence joins TRBV19 and TRBJ2-7, with unresolved D. Deletions cut 6 bases from V and 3 bases from J, with 9 bases between. Germline V CDR1 and CDR2: LNHDA, SQIVND (reference sequence). The CDR3 has 12 amino acids. The CDR3 region has the DNA TGTGCCAGTAGCGTGAACTACTACGAGCAGTACTTC. This sequence encodes CASSVNYYEQYF.

V is TRBV7-9 and J is TRBJ2-5; no clear D. The CDR3 covers 12 residues. Trimming cost V 7 bases and J 5 bases, with 11 bases left between them. Germline assignment: CDR1 SEHNR and CDR2 FQNEAQ (reference sequence). The CDR3 nucleotides are TGTGCCAGCAACAGCTTGAGGGAGACCCAGTACTTC. It is translated as CASNSLRETQYF.

The genes are TRBV6-2 or TRBV6-3 and TRBJ1-5; D is unclear. The CDR3 is 13 residues long. With 2 bases removed from V and 5 bases from J, the gap between germline ends came to 7 bases. Germline-derived CDR1 and CDR2 are MNHEY and SVGEGT. CDR3 sequence reads: CASSYRVHQPQHF. The CDR3 DNA reads TGTGCCAGCAGTTACAGGGTCCATCAGCCCCAGCATTTT.